This T cell receptor (beta chain) was obtained from a study of early T cells in non-severe SARS-CoV-2 infection. Turning to the study itself: RNA in bulk from unsorted whole blood was sequenced, and chains were unpaired. Study observations and caveats: Clonotype matching in VDJdb favored anti-spike CD8 responses and did not capture private and CD4 specificities.

Attachment of unique molecular identifiers was made to individual cDNA molecules. In TCRdb, the 5' RACE reads were re-called with MiXCR into one record per CDR3 protein. The repertoire holds some 98,000 distinct CDR3 sequences, around 16% seen once, with over 0.95% in the top ten. With regard to this clonotype: The antigen remains unidentified.

V dropped 6 bases and J dropped 1; count of bases not matched to a gene: 4. The CDR3 totals 13 residues. Germline CDR1 reads SQVTM; CDR2 reads ANQGSEA. The material sequenced was whole blood. The sequence was obtained from an adult who was a healthcare worker with PCR-confirmed SARS-CoV-2 infection or an uninfected control (not recorded which). The rearrangement links TRBV29-1 to TRBJ2-7, with 9 positions matching TRBD2. This chain's CDR3 is CSVTSGSSYEQYF. CDR3 DNA sequence: TGCAGCGTAACTAGCGGGTCTTCCTACGAGCAGTACTTC.